This T cell receptor beta chain stems from a study of cytomegalovirus exposure and HLA in healthy donors. Study-level background: Some 200 million T cells yielded 100 million to 130 million unique TCR beta sequences, as an earlier analysis found. In an early release, HLA-typed donors contributed roughly 85 million unique TCR sequences.

Turning to this clone: The antigen remains unidentified.

The PCR employed 60 Vbeta primers together with 13 Jbeta primers. Assay: immunoSEQ multiplex PCR; the TCRdb copy retains only in-frame clones and omits some. The table includes some 110,000 clones, more than 60% detected once. Germline V gene data show CDR1 as SGHAT and CDR2 as FQDESV (reference sequence). This CDR3 contains 14 residues. Trimming removed 5 bases from V and 2 bases from J, with 13 bases in between. Study results and caveats: In vitro, a few CMV-associated chains proved specific for CMV antigens. Earlier analysis yielded a pattern in which most TCR beta V segments were productive about 90% or about 30% of the time.

This clonotype was obtained from a woman aged 40 to 50 in good health and CMV-seropositive. Sequenced material: PBMCs. The rearrangement joins TRBV11-1 to TRBJ2-7, with D perhaps matching TRBD2 (6 bases). This CDR3 is CASSPGDSTYEQYF. The CDR3, as DNA: TGTGCCAGCAGCCCGGGGGACTCGACCTACGAGCAGTACTTC.